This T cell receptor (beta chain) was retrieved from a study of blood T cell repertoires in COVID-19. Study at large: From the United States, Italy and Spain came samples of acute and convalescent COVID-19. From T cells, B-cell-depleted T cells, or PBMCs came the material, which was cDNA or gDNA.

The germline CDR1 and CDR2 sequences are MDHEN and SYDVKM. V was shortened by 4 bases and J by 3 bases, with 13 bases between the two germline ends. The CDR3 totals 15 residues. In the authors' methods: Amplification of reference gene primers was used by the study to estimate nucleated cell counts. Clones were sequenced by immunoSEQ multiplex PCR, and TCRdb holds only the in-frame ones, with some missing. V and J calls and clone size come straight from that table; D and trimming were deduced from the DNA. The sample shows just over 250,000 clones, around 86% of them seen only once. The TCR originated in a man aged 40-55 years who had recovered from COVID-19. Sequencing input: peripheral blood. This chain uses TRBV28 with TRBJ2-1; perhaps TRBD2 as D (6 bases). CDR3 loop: CASSSVGGSYNEQFF. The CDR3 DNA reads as TGTGCCAGCAGTTCGGTTGGGGGGAGCTACAATGAGCAGTTCTTC.